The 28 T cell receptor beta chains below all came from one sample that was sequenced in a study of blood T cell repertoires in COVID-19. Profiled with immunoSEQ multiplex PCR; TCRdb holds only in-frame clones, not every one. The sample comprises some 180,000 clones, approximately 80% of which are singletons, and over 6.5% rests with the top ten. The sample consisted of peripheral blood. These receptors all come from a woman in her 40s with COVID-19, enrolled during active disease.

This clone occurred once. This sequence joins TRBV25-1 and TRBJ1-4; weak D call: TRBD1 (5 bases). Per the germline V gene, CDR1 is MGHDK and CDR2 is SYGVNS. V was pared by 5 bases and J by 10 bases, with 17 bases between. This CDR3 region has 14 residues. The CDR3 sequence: CASSPDGYGGKLFF. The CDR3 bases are TGTGCCAGCAGTCCTGACGGGTACGGGGGAAAACTGTTTTTT.

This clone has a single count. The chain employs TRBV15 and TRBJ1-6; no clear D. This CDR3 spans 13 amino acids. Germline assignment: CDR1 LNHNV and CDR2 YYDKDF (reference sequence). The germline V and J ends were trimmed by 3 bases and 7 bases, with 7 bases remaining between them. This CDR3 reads CATSRTRNSPLHF. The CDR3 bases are TGTGCCACCAGCAGGACCAGGAATTCACCCCTCCACTTT.

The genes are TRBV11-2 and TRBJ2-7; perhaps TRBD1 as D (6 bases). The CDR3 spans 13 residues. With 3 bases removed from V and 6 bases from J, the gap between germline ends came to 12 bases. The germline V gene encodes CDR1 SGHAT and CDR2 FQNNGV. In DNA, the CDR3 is TGTGCCAGCAGCTTGGCAGGGGTAGGCGAGCAGTACTTC. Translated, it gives CASSLAGVGEQYF.

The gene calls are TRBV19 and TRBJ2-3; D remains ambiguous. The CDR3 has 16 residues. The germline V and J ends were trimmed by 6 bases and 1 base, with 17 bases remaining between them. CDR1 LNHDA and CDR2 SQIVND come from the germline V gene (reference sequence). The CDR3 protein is CASSEEALYRTDTQYF. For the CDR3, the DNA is TGTGCCAGTAGCGAAGAAGCTCTCTATCGCACAGATACGCAGTATTTT.

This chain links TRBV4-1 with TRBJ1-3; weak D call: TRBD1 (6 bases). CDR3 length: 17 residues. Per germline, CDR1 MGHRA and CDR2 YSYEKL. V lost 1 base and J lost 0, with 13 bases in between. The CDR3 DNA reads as TGCGCCAGCAGCCAAGGACCAGGGGAAGGCTCTGGAAACACCATATATTTT. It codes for CASSQGPGEGSGNTIYF.

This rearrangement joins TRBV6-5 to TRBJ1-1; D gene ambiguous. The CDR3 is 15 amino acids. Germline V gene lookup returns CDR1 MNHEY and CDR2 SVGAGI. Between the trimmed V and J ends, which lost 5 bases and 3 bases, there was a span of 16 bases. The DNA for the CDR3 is TGTGCCAGCAGTACCGGTGGCGGCGAGCACACTGAAGCTTTCTTT. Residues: CASSTGGGEHTEAFF.

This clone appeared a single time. In DNA form, the CDR3 reads TGTGCCAGCAGTTTGAAACATGCAACTAATGAAAAACTGTTTTTT. Protein: CASSLKHATNEKLFF. The chain carries TRBV28 and TRBJ1-4; D unresolved. V lost 3 bases and J 0 bases, leaving 8 bases between the germline ends. CDR1 MDHEN and CDR2 SYDVKM come from the germline V gene. The CDR3 spans 15 residues.

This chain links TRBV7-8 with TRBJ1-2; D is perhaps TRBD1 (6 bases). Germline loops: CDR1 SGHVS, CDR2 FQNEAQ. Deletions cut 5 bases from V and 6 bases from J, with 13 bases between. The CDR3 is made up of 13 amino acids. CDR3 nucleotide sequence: TGTGCCAGCAGCCCTCAGGGGACAAATGGCTACACCTTC. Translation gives CASSPQGTNGYTF.

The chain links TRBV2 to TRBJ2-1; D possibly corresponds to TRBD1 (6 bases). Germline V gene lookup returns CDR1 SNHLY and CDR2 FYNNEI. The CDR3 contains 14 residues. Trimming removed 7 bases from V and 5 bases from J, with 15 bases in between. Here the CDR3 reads CASKVWDINNEQFF. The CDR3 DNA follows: TGTGCCAGCAAAGTATGGGACATAAACAATGAGCAGTTCTTC.

CDR3 protein: CASTSGPRTSGSPKGPDTQYF. The CDR3 coding sequence is TGTGCCAGTACCTCGGGACCTAGAACTAGCGGGAGTCCGAAAGGCCCAGATACGCAGTATTTT. The rearrangement uses TRBV19 and TRBJ2-3, with 11 bases fitting TRBD2. Germline V gene sequence: CDR1 LNHDA, CDR2 SQIVND (reference sequence). The V gene end was trimmed by 7 bases and the J gene end by 4 bases; junction bases not matched to a gene: 25. The CDR3 contains 21 residues.

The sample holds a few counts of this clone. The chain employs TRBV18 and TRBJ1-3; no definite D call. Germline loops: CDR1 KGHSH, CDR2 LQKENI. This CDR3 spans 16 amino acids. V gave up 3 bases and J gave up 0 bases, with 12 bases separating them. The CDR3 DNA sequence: TGTGCCAGCTCACCCCCGGCCAGCGCCTCTGGAAACACCATATATTTT. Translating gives CASSPPASASGNTIYF.

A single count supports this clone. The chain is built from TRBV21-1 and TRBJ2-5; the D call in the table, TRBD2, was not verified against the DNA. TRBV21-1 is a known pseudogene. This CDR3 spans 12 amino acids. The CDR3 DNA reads TGTGCCAGCAGCAAAGATATGGAGACCCAGTACTTC. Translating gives CASSKDMETQYF.

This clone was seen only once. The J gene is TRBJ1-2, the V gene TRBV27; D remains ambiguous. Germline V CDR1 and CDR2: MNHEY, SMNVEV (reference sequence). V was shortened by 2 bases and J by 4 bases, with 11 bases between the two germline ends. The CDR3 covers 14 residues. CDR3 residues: CASSLRPGLYGYTF. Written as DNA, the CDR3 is TGTGCCAGCAGTTTACGCCCTGGGCTCTATGGCTACACCTTC.

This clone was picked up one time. The CDR3 protein is CASSPAGAGDTQYF. The CDR3 DNA is TGTGCCAGCTCACCAGCAGGGGCCGGCGATACGCAGTATTTT. This chain joins TRBV18 and TRBJ2-3; weak D call: TRBD1 (6 bases). V dropped 2 bases and J dropped 6 bases, with 12 bases sitting between them. The CDR3 is 14 residues long. In germline, CDR1 is KGHSH, CDR2 LQKENI.

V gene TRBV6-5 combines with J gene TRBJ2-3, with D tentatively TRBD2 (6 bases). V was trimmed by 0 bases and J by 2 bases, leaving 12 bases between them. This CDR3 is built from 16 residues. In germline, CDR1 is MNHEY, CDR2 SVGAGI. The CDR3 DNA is TGTGCCAGCAGTTACTCCCGACTAGGGGTCACAGATACGCAGTATTTT. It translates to CASSYSRLGVTDTQYF.

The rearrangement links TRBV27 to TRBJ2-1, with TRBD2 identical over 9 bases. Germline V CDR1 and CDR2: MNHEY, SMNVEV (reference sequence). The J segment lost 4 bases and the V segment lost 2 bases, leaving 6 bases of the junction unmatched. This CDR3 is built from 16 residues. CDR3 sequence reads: CASSLQAGGMYNEQFF. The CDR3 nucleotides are TGTGCCAGCAGTTTACAGGCGGGAGGGATGTACAATGAGCAGTTCTTC.

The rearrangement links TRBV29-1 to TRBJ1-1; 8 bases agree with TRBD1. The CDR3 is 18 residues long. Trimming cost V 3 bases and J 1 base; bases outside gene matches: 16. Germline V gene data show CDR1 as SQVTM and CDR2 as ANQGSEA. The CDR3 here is CSVDAWARTGSGNTEAFF. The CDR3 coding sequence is TGCAGCGTTGACGCTTGGGCACGGACAGGGAGCGGGAACACTGAAGCTTTCTTT.

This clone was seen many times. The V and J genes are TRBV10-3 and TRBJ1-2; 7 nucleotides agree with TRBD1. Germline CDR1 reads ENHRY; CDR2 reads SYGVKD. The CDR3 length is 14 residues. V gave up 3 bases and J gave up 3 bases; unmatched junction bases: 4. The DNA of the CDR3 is TGTGCCATCAGTGACGGGACAGCGCACTATGGCTACACCTTC. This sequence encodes CAISDGTAHYGYTF.

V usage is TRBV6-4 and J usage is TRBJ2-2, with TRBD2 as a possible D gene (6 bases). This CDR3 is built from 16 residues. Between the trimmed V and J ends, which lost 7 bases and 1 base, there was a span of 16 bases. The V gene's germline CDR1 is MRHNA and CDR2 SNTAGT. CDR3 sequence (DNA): TGTGCCAGCAAAGGGTCCTTCGGGGGGAACACCGGGGAGCTGTTTTTT. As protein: CASKGSFGGNTGELFF.

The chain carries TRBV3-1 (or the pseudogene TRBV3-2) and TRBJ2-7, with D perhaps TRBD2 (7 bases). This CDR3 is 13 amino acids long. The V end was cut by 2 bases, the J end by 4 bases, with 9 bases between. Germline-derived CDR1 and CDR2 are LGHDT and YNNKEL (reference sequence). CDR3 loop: CASSQRGAYEQYF. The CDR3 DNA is TGTGCCAGCAGCCAACGGGGGGCGTACGAGCAGTACTTC.

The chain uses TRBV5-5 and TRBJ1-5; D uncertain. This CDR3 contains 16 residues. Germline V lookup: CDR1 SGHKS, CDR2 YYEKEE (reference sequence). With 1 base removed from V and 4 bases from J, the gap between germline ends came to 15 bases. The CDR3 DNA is TGTGCCAGCAGCTTGTTGCAGGCCCATGGAAATCAGCCCCAGCATTTT. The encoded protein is CASSLLQAHGNQPQHF. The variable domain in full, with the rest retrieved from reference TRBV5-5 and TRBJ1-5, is DAGVTQSPTHLIKTRGQQVTLRCSPISGHKSVSWYQQVLGQGPQFIFQYYEKEERGRGNFPDRFSARQFPNYSSELNVNALLLGDSALYLCASSLLQAHGNQPQHFGDGTRLSIL.

The chain's CDR3 is CASKEGYTEAFF. In nucleotides, the CDR3 is TGTGCCAGCAAGGAGGGATACACTGAAGCTTTCTTT. The chain couples TRBV7-9 to TRBJ1-1; D remains unclear. Germline V gene lookup returns CDR1 SEHNR and CDR2 FQNEAQ (reference sequence). The V and J ends lost 7 bases and 3 bases respectively, with 9 bases between them. The CDR3 is 12 amino acids.

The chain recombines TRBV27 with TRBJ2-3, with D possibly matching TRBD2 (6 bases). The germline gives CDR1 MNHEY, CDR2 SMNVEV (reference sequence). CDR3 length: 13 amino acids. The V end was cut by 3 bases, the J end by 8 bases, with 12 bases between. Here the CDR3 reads CASSFHGTATQYF. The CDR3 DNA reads TGTGCCAGCAGTTTCCATGGGACTGCTACGCAGTATTTT.

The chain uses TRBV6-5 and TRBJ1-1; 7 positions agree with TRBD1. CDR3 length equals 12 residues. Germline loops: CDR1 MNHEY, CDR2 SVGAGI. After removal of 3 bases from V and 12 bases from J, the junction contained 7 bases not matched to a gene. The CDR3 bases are TGTGCCAGCAGTTATTTGGGACAGTCGACTTTCTTT. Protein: CASSYLGQSTFF.

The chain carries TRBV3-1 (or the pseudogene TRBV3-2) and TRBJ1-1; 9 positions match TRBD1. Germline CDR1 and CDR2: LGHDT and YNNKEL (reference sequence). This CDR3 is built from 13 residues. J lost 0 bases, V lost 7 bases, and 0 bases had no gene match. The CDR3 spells CASNRGLNTEAFF. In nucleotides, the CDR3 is TGTGCCAGCAACAGGGGGCTGAACACTGAAGCTTTCTTT.

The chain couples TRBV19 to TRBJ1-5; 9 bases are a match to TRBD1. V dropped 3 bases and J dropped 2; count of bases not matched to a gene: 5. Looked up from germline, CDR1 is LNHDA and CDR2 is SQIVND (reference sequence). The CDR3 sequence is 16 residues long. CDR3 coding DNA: TGTGCCAGTAGTATCCCGGGACAGGGAGGCAATCAGCCCCAGCATTTT. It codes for CASSIPGQGGNQPQHF.

CDR3 region: CASSGTGGAGQPQHF. The CDR3, as DNA: TGTGCCAGCAGCGGTACAGGGGGCGCTGGACAGCCCCAGCATTTT. The chain uses TRBV2 and TRBJ1-5, with 9 bases lining up with TRBD1. Germline values: CDR1 SNHLY, CDR2 FYNNEI. J lost 7 bases, V lost 6 bases, and 10 bases had no gene match. CDR3 size: 15 residues.

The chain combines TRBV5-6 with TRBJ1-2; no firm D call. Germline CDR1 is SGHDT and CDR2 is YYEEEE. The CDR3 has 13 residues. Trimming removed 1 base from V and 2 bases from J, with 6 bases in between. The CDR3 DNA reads TGTGCCAGCAGCTTGTCCGGGAACTATGGCTACACCTTC. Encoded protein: CASSLSGNYGYTF.